Each of the 7 T cell receptor beta chains below was sequenced from the same sample in a study of cytomegalovirus exposure and HLA in healthy donors. Libraries were prepared by immunoSEQ multiplex PCR; TCRdb keeps only in-frame clonotypes and omits some of them. The sample contains about 120,000 clones, 85% to 90% of which appear only once. Source material: PBMCs. Every receptor here comes from a woman younger than 30 in good health and CMV-seropositive.

The rearrangement joins TRBV9 to TRBJ2-1; 12 nucleotides line up with TRBD2. The CDR3 has 16 amino acids. V dropped 0 bases and J dropped 8; count of bases not matched to a gene: 6. The germline CDR1 and CDR2 sequences are SGDLS and YYNGEE. Written as DNA, the CDR3 is TGTGCCAGCAGCGTAGAAGCTAGCGGGAGGGCTGATGAGCAGTTCTTC. Its protein is CASSVEASGRADEQFF.

This clone is a singleton in its sample. The chain employs TRBV6-1 and TRBJ1-1; TRBD1 aligns across 10 bases. This CDR3 comprises 14 residues. CDR1 and CDR2 (germline): MNHNS, SASEGT. With 6 bases clipped from V and 4 bases from J, the junction kept 5 bases outside the gene matches. DNA of the CDR3: TGTGCCAGCAGGCCCGGGACAGGGGTCACTGAAGCTTTCTTT. Translation gives CASRPGTGVTEAFF.

Concerning this clone itself: Other DNA sequences in the sample encode the same CDR3. The chain employs TRBV30 and TRBJ1-1; possible D gene TRBD1, 6 bases. V was pared by 0 bases and J by 0 bases, with 8 bases between. Germline CDR1 and CDR2: GTSNPN and SVGIG (reference sequence). This CDR3 spans 14 amino acids. Here the CDR3 reads CAWSVDSLNTEAFF. The CDR3 DNA is TGTGCCTGGAGTGTGGACAGCTTGAACACTGAAGCTTTCTTT.

The chain recombines TRBV5-1 with TRBJ1-2; the match to TRBD1 covers 9 bases. The junction had 10 bases not matched to a gene; V was cut back by 5 bases and J by 5 bases. Germline V gene sequence: CDR1 SGHRS, CDR2 YFSETQ. The CDR3 consists of 15 residues. The CDR3 reads CASRSQGTGPYGYTF. The CDR3 DNA reads as TGCGCCAGCAGGAGCCAGGGGACAGGGCCTTATGGCTACACCTTC.

The chain carries TRBV5-6 and TRBJ1-2; 9 positions agree with TRBD1. The ends lost 3 bases at V and 0 bases at J; junction bases unmatched: 9. Germline V lookup: CDR1 SGHDT, CDR2 YYEEEE. The CDR3 extends over 17 amino acids. Written as DNA, the CDR3 is TGTGCCAGCAGCTCACTGACAGGGGGAAATTCTAACTATGGCTACACCTTC. Its translation is CASSSLTGGNSNYGYTF.

The CDR3 coding sequence is TGTGCCTGGAGTGTCGGACTAGCGGGTTTCCAAGAGACCCAGTACTTC. This sequence encodes CAWSVGLAGFQETQYF. V is TRBV30 and J is TRBJ2-5, with TRBD2 identical over 11 bases. CDR1 is GTSNPN and CDR2 is SVGIG in the germline V gene (reference sequence). The CDR3 spans 16 residues. The J segment lost 1 base and the V segment lost 0 bases, leaving 4 bases of the junction unmatched.

This chain uses TRBV15 with TRBJ2-7, with D perhaps matching TRBD2 (6 bases). Germline-derived CDR1 and CDR2 are LNHNV and YYDKDF (reference sequence). The CDR3 is 15 amino acids. The germline V and J ends were trimmed by 1 base and 0 bases, with 10 bases remaining between them. CDR3 region: CATSRGGGPSYEQYF. The CDR3 DNA is TGTGCCACCAGCAGAGGGGGAGGTCCCTCCTACGAGCAGTACTTC.